This entry describes one T cell receptor beta chain. The junction and the germline gene differ at one end; a read error may be behind it. DNA and RNA were both co-extracted from approximately 20-30 mg of bulk tissue that had not been sorted. The authors made TCR beta cDNA from approximately 500 ng total RNA with a constant-region primer. TCR beta libraries came from three nested multiplex PCR rounds using slightly modified ARM-PCR. With TRBV1-TRBV30 forward primers and a C-beta reverse primer, the first two PCR rounds were run for 10 cycles each. TCRdb used MiXCR to reprocess the multiplex PCR reads, holding one entry per CDR3 protein. Of over 100,000 distinct CDR3 sequences listed, approximately 68% are singletons. Germline V gene sequence: CDR1 LGHNA, CDR2 YNFKEQ. The CDR3 totals 16 residues. The entry originates in a study of tumor-infiltrating lymphocytes in primary liver carcinoma.

Input material: tumor-adjacent normal liver tissue. The TCR originated in a woman aged 55 to 70 with primary liver carcinoma and hepatitis B virus infection. The chain links TRBV4-2 to TRBJ1-3; tentatively, D is TRBD1 (5 bases). The CDR3 is CANSQEGDTSGNTIYF. The CDR3 region has the DNA TGTGCCAACAGCCAAGAAGGGGATACCTCTGGGAACACCATATATTTT.